A single sample gave rise to the 26 T cell receptor beta chains below, sequenced in a study of OX40 agonist ivuxolimab in advanced cancers. The table came from immunoSEQ multiplex PCR; TCRdb's copy has only in-frame clones and leaves some out. The sample records some 50,000 clones, about 90% being singletons. The sample in question was CD4+ or CD8+ T cells sorted from blood, obtained in a trial of the OX40 agonist ivuxolimab. The receptor set was obtained from an adult with an advanced solid tumor such as melanoma, head and neck, liver or kidney cancer.

Of note for this clone: This sample also contains other DNA sequences that code for the same CDR3. The chain is built from TRBV18 and TRBJ2-5; D not resolved. Trimming took 3 bases from V and 2 from J, leaving 7 bases between them. The length of the CDR3 is 13 residues. Germline-derived CDR1 and CDR2 are KGHSH and LQKENI. CDR3 nucleotide sequence: TGTGCCAGCTCACCCGGGCAACAAGAGACCCAGTACTTC. It specifies CASSPGQQETQYF.

The genes are TRBV5-4 and TRBJ1-2, with unresolved D. V was shortened by 4 bases and J by 8 bases, with 24 bases between the two germline ends. CDR3 length: 16 amino acids. Per germline, CDR1 SGHNT and CDR2 YYREEE (reference sequence). In DNA form, the CDR3 reads TGTGCCAGCAGCGGCCTCTTAGGGCCTTTAGAGGGAGGCTACACCTTC. As protein: CASSGLLGPLEGGYTF.

The genes are TRBV2 and TRBJ2-7; 7 bases line up with TRBD1. The CDR3 length is 15 residues. The germline V gene encodes CDR1 SNHLY and CDR2 FYNNEI. The junction had 10 bases not matched to a gene; V was cut back by 8 bases and J by 0 bases. The CDR3: CASQGVFPSSYEQYF. The CDR3 DNA reads TGTGCCAGCCAGGGGGTCTTCCCAAGCTCCTACGAGCAGTACTTC.

This clone came up once. The V and J genes are TRBV5-6 and TRBJ2-1; 7 bases map to TRBD1. The CDR3 runs 15 residues. V lost 2 bases and J lost 4; bases outside the gene matches: 6. In germline, CDR1 is SGHDT, CDR2 YYEEEE. The CDR3: CASSLGYRGYNEQFF. Here the CDR3 DNA reads TGTGCCAGCAGCTTAGGTTACAGGGGATACAATGAGCAGTTCTTC.

The chain's CDR3 is CASSSPASYEQYF. The CDR3 DNA sequence: TGTGCCAGCAGTTCCCCGGCGAGCTACGAGCAGTACTTC. The V call is TRBV27, the J call TRBJ2-7; D ambiguous. Germline CDR1 is MNHEY and CDR2 is SMNVEV (reference sequence). V lost 4 bases to trimming and J lost 3 bases, with 10 bases between them. The CDR3 length is 13 residues.

The genes are TRBV4-1 and TRBJ2-1, with TRBD2 matching 8 bases. This CDR3 contains 15 residues. The ends lost 0 bases at V and 7 bases at J; junction bases unmatched: 5. From germline, CDR1 is MGHRA and CDR2 YSYEKL. The CDR3 loop reads CASSQESRGRNEQFF. The CDR3 DNA sequence: TGCGCCAGCAGCCAAGAATCCCGCGGGAGGAATGAGCAGTTCTTC.

The CDR3 reads CASSQQGNQETQYF. The DNA of the CDR3 is TGCGCCAGCAGCCAACAGGGAAACCAAGAGACCCAGTACTTC. The J gene is TRBJ2-5, the V gene TRBV5-1; possibly TRBD1 for D (6 bases). CDR3 length: 14 amino acids. Germline assignment: CDR1 SGHRS and CDR2 YFSETQ. The V gene lost 4 bases and the J gene lost 0 bases, with 10 bases spanning the gap.

V gene TRBV7-9 combines with J gene TRBJ1-6, with D unresolved. This CDR3 has 16 amino acids. CDR1 is SEHNR and CDR2 is FQNEAQ in the germline V gene (reference sequence). With 5 bases removed from V and 7 bases from J, the gap between germline ends came to 18 bases. The CDR3 nucleotides are TGTGCCAGCAGCCCAACAAGCGATCTGGGGAATTCACCCCTCCACTTT. Encoded protein: CASSPTSDLGNSPLHF.

The gene calls are TRBV7-9 and TRBJ1-1, with D maybe TRBD1 (5 bases). Trimming stripped 7 bases from V and 1 base from J, with 22 bases between. The CDR3 runs to 17 residues. Germline V gene lookup returns CDR1 SEHNR and CDR2 FQNEAQ (reference sequence). CDR3 coding DNA: TGTGCCAGCAAGAGAGGTGGGGGTGTAAAGGCGAACACTGAAGCTTTCTTT. Protein product: CASKRGGGVKANTEAFF.

The chain couples TRBV28 to TRBJ1-1; D remains unclear. The CDR3 contains 11 residues. CDR1 is MDHEN and CDR2 is SYDVKM in the germline V gene. The ends were cut back, 6 bases at V and 11 bases at J, with 13 bases in the middle. DNA of the CDR3: TGTGCCAGCAGCCTACAGAGTGGCGCTTTCTTT. It translates to CASSLQSGAFF.

The V and J genes are TRBV6-5 and TRBJ2-3; D gene ambiguous. Germline V gene lookup returns CDR1 MNHEY and CDR2 SVGAGI. Deletions cut 6 bases from V and 4 bases from J, with 14 bases between. The CDR3 sequence is 14 residues long. Written as DNA, the CDR3 is TGTGCCAGCAGCGCCCCCCCCGTAGCAGATACGCAGTATTTT. This codes for CASSAPPVADTQYF.

The chain is built from TRBV5-4 and TRBJ2-5, with TRBD2 identical over 13 bases. The V and J ends lost 4 bases and 5 bases, in that order; junction bases with no gene match: 5. The CDR3 runs to 15 residues. Germline loops: CDR1 SGHNT, CDR2 YYREEE (reference sequence). Here the CDR3 reads CASSPATSGRETQYF. DNA of the CDR3: TGTGCCAGCAGCCCGGCGACTAGCGGGAGGGAGACCCAGTACTTC. Full variable domain (missing parts from reference TRBV5-4 and TRBJ2-5): ETGVTQSPTHLIKTRGQQVTLRCSSQSGHNTVSWYQQALGQGPQFIFQYYREEENGRGNFPPRFSGLQFPNYSSELNVNALELDDSALYLCASSPATSGRETQYFGPGTRLLVL.

The chain combines TRBV6-1 with TRBJ1-2; 10 bases fit TRBD1. In germline, CDR1 is MNHNS, CDR2 SASEGT. With V trimmed by 0 bases and J by 4 bases, 2 bases remained unmatched. The CDR3 totals 15 residues. DNA of the CDR3: TGTGCCAGCAGTGAAGCGGGACAGGGGTTCTATGGCTACACCTTC. Translated: CASSEAGQGFYGYTF.

The chain combines TRBV18 with TRBJ2-7, with TRBD1 matching 7 bases. CDR3 size: 14 residues. The J segment lost 0 bases and the V segment lost 2 bases, leaving 1 base of the junction unmatched. The germline gives CDR1 KGHSH, CDR2 LQKENI. The CDR3 nucleotides read TGTGCCAGCTCACCATGGGACAGCTCCTACGAGCAGTACTTC. It yields the protein CASSPWDSSYEQYF.

The rearrangement joins TRBV9 to TRBJ2-1; 8 bases are a match to TRBD2. The CDR3 is 14 amino acids. V was pared by 4 bases and J by 9 bases, with 9 bases of the junction left unmatched. The germline V gene encodes CDR1 SGDLS and CDR2 YYNGEE. In DNA form, the CDR3 reads TGTGCCAGCAGCCCAAGCGGTCTAGCGGGTGAGCAGTTCTTC. It is translated as CASSPSGLAGEQFF. The full variable domain, its missing parts supplied by reference TRBV9 and TRBJ2-1, is DSGVTQTPKHLITATGQRVTLRCSPRSGDLSVYWYQQSLDQGLQFLIQYYNGEERAKGNILERFSAQQFPDLHSELNLSSLELGDSALYFCASSPSGLAGEQFFGPGTRLTVL.

The chain is built from TRBV11-1 and TRBJ2-2, with no clear D. The CDR3 has 15 residues. In germline, CDR1 is SGHAT, CDR2 FQDESV (reference sequence). Trimming left V 4 bases short and J 2 bases short, with 11 bases between. CDR3 coding DNA: TGTGCCAGCAGCTCCCTGTTGGGTAACACCGGGGAGCTGTTTTTT. Translation gives CASSSLLGNTGELFF.

The chain couples TRBV19 to TRBJ1-2; the match to TRBD1 covers 7 bases. V trimming: 9 bases; J trimming: 6 bases; junction bases outside the gene matches: 7. CDR3 length: 12 amino acids. Per germline, CDR1 LNHDA and CDR2 SQIVND (reference sequence). Here the CDR3 reads CASRQGVDGYTF. DNA of the CDR3: TGTGCCAGCCGACAGGGAGTAGATGGCTACACCTTC.

V is TRBV7-2 and J is TRBJ1-5; D is unclear. Between the trimmed V and J ends, which lost 0 bases and 1 base, there was a span of 7 bases. The germline V gene encodes CDR1 SGHTA and CDR2 FQGNSA. The CDR3 runs to 15 residues. CDR3 sequence: CASSLAGFSNQPQHF. Here the CDR3 DNA reads TGTGCCAGCAGCTTAGCAGGGTTCAGCAATCAGCCCCAGCATTTT. Looking up the rest from reference TRBV7-2 and TRBJ1-5 gives the full variable domain: GAGVSQSPSNKVTEKGKDVELRCDPISGHTALYWYRQSLGQGLEFLIYFQGNSAPDKSGLPSDRFSAERTGGSVSTLTIQRTQQEDSAVYLCASSLAGFSNQPQHFGDGTRLSIL.

The gene calls are TRBV6-5 and TRBJ2-1; D is perhaps TRBD2 (6 bases). The CDR3 is 15 amino acids. CDR1 is MNHEY, CDR2 SVGAGI, per germline. The V and J ends lost 6 bases and 3 bases respectively, with 15 bases between them. The CDR3 DNA follows: TGTGCCAGCAGCCCCCGGCGGGGCCTCTACAATGAGCAGTTCTTC. Translated: CASSPRRGLYNEQFF.

The V call is TRBV25-1, the J call TRBJ1-4; a possible D gene is TRBD1 (6 bases). Trimming cost V 4 bases and J 3 bases, with 9 bases left between them. This CDR3 is built from 14 residues. CDR1 is MGHDK, CDR2 SYGVNS, per germline. The CDR3 DNA sequence: TGTGCCAGCAGTGGACAGGTCCCTAATGAAAAACTGTTTTTT. This codes for CASSGQVPNEKLFF.

V and J are TRBV7-9 and TRBJ2-7, with 12 bases matching TRBD2. There are 17 residues in the CDR3. Germline V CDR1 and CDR2: SEHNR, FQNEAQ (reference sequence). The V gene end was trimmed by 1 base and the J gene end by 2 bases; junction bases not matched to a gene: 6. CDR3 nucleotide sequence: TGTGCCAGCAGCTTAGTCGTGACTAGCGGGAGCCCCTACGAGCAGTACTTC. It specifies CASSLVVTSGSPYEQYF.

This clone came up once. The gene calls are TRBV25-1 and TRBJ2-2, with a possible D match to TRBD1 (6 bases). The CDR3 is 17 residues long. V was cut by 3 bases and J by 1 base, with 15 bases left in between. Germline V gene data show CDR1 as MGHDK and CDR2 as SYGVNS. The chain's CDR3 is CASSETRQGMNTGELFF. CDR3 nucleotide sequence: TGTGCCAGCAGTGAGACTCGGCAGGGGATGAACACCGGGGAGCTGTTTTTT.

The chain joins TRBV6-5 to TRBJ2-3; D uncertain. The germline gives CDR1 MNHEY, CDR2 SVGAGI. V lost 6 bases and J lost 2, with 12 bases in between. This CDR3 comprises 14 residues. CDR3 amino acids: CASRPGRNTDTQYF. The CDR3 DNA is TGTGCCAGCAGACCCGGACGGAACACAGATACGCAGTATTTT.

The chain carries TRBV27 and TRBJ1-2, with D tentatively TRBD1 (5 bases). From germline, CDR1 is MNHEY and CDR2 SMNVEV (reference sequence). The CDR3 has 15 amino acids. Trimming took off 6 bases at V and 3 bases at J, with 17 bases between the two ends. The chain's CDR3 is CASRGRQFPDYGYTF. The DNA of the CDR3 is TGTGCCAGCAGGGGGCGACAGTTCCCTGACTATGGCTACACCTTC.

In DNA form, the CDR3 reads TGTGCCAGCAGCTCCCAGAGGGGAGCGGGGGCGTACAATGAGCAGTTCTTC. This sequence encodes CASSSQRGAGAYNEQFF. V and J are TRBV7-2 and TRBJ2-1; 8 nucleotides line up with TRBD2. The length of the CDR3 is 17 residues. CDR1 is SGHTA and CDR2 is FQGNSA in the germline V gene. V shed 4 bases, J shed 4 bases, and the junction held 12 bases outside the gene matches.

Note on this clone: One junction end disagrees with the germline gene, perhaps due to a read error. This rearrangement joins TRBV5-1 to TRBJ2-7, with 9 bases that match TRBD1. Germline V gene lookup returns CDR1 SGHRS and CDR2 YFSETQ. The CDR3 length is 15 residues. CDR3 nucleotide sequence: TGCGCCGGCAGCTTCACCGGGACAGGGACCTACGAGCAGTACTTC. Its translation is CAGSFTGTGTYEQYF.